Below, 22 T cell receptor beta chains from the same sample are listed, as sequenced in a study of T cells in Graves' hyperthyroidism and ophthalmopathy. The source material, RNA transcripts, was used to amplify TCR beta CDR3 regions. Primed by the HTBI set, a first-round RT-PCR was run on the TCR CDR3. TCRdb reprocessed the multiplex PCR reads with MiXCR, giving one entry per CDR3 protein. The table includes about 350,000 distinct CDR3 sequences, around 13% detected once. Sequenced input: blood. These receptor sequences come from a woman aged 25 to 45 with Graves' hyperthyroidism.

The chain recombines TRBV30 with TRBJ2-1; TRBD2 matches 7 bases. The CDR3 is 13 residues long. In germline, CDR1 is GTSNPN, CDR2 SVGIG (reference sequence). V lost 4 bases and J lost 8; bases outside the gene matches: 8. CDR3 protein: CAWNRRGGDEQFF. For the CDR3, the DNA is TGTGCCTGGAATCGACGCGGGGGAGATGAGCAGTTCTTC.

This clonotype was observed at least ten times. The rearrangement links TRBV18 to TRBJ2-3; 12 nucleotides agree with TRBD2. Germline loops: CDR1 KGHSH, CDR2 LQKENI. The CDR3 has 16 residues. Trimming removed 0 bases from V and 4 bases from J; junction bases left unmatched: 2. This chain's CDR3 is CASSPPLAGGSDTQYF. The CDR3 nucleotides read TGTGCCAGCTCACCACCCCTAGCGGGAGGGTCAGATACGCAGTATTTT.

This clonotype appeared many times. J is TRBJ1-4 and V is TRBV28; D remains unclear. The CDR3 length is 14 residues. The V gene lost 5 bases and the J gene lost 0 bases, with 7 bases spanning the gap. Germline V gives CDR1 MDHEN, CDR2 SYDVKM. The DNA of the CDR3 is TGTGCCAGCAGTCTGATGACAACTAATGAAAAACTGTTTTTT. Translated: CASSLMTTNEKLFF.

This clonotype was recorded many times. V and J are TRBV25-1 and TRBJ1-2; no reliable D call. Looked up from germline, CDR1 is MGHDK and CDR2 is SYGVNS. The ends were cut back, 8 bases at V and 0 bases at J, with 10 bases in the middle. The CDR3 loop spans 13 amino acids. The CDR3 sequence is CASAPSANYGYTF. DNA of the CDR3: TGTGCCAGCGCCCCATCGGCTAACTATGGCTACACCTTC.

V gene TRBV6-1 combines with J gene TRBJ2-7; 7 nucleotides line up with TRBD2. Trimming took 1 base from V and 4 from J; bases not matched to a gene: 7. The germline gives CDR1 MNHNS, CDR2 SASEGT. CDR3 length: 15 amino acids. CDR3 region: CASSEGGSGLYEQYF. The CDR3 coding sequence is TGTGCCAGCAGTGAAGGCGGGAGTGGGTTGTACGAGCAGTACTTC.

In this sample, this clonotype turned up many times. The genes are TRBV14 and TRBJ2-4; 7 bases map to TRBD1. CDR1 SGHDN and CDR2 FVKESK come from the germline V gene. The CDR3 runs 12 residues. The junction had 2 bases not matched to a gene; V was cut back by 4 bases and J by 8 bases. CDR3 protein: CASSLGQHIQYF. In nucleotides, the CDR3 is TGTGCCAGCAGCCTGGGACAGCACATTCAGTACTTC.

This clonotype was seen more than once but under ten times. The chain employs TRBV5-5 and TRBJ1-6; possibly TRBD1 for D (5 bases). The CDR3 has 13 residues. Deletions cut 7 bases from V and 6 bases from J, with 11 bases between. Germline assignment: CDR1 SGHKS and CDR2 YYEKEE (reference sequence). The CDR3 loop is CASSATVNSPLHF. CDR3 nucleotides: TGTGCCAGCTCCGCGACAGTTAATTCACCCCTCCACTTT.

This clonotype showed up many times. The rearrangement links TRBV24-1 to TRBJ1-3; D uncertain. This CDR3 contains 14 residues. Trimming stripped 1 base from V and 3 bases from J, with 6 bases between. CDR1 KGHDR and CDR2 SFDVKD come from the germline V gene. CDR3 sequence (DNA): TGTGCCACCAGTGATTTACGGAGTGGAAACACCATATATTTT. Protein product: CATSDLRSGNTIYF.

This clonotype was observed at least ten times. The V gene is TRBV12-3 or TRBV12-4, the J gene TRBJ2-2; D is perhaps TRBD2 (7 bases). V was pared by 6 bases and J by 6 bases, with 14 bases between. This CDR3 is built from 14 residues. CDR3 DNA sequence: TGTGCCAGCAGCCTTGGGGGGGCTGCCGGGGAGCTGTTTTTT. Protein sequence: CASSLGGAAGELFF.

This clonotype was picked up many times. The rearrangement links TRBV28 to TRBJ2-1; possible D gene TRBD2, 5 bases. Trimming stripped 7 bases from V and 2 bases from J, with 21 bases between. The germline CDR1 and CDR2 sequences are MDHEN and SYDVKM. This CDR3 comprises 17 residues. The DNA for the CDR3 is TGTGCCAGCAATAGGCTAGATATCGTCGGGGCCTACAATGAGCAGTTCTTC. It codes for CASNRLDIVGAYNEQFF. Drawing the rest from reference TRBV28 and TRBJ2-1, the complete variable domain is DVKVTQSSRYLVKRTGEKVFLECVQDMDHENMFWYRQDPGLGLRLIYFSYDVKMKEKGDIPEGYSVSREKKERFSLILESASTNQTSMYLCASNRLDIVGAYNEQFFGPGTRLTVL.

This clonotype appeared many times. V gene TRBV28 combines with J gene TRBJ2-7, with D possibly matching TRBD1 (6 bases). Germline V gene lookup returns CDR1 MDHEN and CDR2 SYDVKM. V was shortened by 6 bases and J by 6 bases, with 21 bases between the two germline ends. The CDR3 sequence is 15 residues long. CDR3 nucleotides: TGTGCCAGCAGGTTAGGGGGAGACCTAACCTTCGAGCAGTACTTC. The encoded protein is CASRLGGDLTFEQYF.

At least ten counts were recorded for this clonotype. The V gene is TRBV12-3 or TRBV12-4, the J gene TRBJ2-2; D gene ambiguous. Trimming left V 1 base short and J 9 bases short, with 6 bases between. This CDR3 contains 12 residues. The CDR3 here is CASSLGVRELFF. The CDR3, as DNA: TGTGCCAGCAGTTTAGGTGTCCGGGAGCTGTTTTTT.

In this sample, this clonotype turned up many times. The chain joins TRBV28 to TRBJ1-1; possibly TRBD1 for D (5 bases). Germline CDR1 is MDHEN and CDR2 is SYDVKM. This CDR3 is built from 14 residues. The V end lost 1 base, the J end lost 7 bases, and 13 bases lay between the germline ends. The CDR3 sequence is CASSLYGGASEAFF. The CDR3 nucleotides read TGTGCCAGCAGTTTATATGGAGGGGCTAGTGAAGCTTTCTTT.

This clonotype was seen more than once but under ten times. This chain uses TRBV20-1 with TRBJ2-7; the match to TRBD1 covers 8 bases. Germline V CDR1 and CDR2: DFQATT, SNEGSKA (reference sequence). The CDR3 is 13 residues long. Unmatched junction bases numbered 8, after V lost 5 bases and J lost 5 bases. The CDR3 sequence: CSASTAGGNEQYF. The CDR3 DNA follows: TGCAGTGCTTCAACGGCAGGGGGCAACGAGCAGTACTTC.

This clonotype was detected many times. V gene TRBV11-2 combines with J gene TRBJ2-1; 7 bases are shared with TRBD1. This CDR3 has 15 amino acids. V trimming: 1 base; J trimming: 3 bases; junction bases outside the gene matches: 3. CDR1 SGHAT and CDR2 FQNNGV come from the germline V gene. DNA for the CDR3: TGTGCCAGCAGCTTAGTAGGGGGCAACTACAATGAGCAGTTCTTC. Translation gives CASSLVGGNYNEQFF.

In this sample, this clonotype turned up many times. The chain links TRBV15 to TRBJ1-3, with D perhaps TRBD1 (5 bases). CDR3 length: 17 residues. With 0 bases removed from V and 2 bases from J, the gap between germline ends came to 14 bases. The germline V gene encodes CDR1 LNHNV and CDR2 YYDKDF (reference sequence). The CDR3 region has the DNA TGTGCCACCAGCAGAGATCGACGGGGGGTGACTGGAAACACCATATATTTT. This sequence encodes CATSRDRRGVTGNTIYF.

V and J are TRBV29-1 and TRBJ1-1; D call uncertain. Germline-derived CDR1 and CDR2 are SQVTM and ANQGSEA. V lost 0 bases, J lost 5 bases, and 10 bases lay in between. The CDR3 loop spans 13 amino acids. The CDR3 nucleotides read TGCAGCGTTGAAGACCTTGAGGCGACTGAAGCTTTCTTT. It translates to CSVEDLEATEAFF.

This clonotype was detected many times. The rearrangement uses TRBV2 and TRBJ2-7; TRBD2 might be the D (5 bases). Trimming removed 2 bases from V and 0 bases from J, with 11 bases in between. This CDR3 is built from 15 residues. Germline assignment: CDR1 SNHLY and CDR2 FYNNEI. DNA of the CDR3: TGTGCCAGCAGTGAAAGAGGGCTAAGCTCCTACGAGCAGTACTTC. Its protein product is CASSERGLSSYEQYF.

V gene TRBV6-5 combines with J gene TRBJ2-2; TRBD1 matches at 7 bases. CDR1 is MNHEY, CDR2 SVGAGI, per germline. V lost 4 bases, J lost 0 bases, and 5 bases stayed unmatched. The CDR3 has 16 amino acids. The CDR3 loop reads CASSSLTGSNTGELFF. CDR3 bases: TGTGCCAGCAGTTCGCTGACAGGGTCGAACACCGGGGAGCTGTTTTTT.

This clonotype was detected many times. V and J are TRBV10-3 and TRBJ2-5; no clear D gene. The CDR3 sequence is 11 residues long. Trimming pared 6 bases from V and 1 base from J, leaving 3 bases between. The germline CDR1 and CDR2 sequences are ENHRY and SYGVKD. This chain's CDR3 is CAIRAQETQYF. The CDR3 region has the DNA TGTGCCATCAGGGCCCAAGAGACCCAGTACTTC.

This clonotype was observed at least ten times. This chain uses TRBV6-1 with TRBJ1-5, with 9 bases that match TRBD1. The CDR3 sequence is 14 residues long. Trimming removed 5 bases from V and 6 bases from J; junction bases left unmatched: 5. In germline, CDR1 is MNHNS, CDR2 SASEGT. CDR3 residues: CASSQGQGVQPQHF. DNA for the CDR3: TGTGCCAGCAGTCAGGGACAGGGCGTTCAGCCCCAGCATTTT.

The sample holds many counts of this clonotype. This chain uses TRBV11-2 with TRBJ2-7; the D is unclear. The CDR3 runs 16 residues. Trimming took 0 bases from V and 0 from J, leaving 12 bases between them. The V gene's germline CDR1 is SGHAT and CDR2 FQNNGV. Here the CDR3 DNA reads TGTGCCAGCAGCTTAGATCATCGGTCGAGCTCCTACGAGCAGTACTTC. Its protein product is CASSLDHRSSSYEQYF.